This paragraph covers one TCR beta chain sequence. The CDR3 totals 16 residues. Trimming stripped 8 bases from V and 5 bases from J, with 24 bases between. Germline assignment: CDR1 SGHNT and CDR2 YENEEA. The data are from a study of OX40 agonist ivuxolimab in advanced cancers. Assay used: immunoSEQ multiplex PCR; TCRdb lists only in-frame clones, some missing. The sample lists about 83,000 clones, around 93% occurring once. The V call is TRBV11-3, the J call TRBJ2-5; no clear D. The specimen was CD4+ or CD8+ T cells sorted from blood, collected in a trial of the OX40 agonist ivuxolimab. This clonotype originated in an adult with an advanced solid tumor such as melanoma, head and neck, liver or kidney cancer. The CDR3 loop reads CASRSRFKGLVETQYF. CDR3 nucleotide sequence: TGTGCCAGCCGGAGCCGTTTTAAGGGTTTGGTTGAGACCCAGTACTTC. Looking up the rest from reference TRBV11-3 and TRBJ2-5 gives the full variable domain: EAGVVQSPRYKIIEKKQPVAFWCNPISGHNTLYWYLQNLGQGPELLIRYENEEAVDDSQLPKDRFSAERLKGVDSTLKIQPAELGDSAVYLCASRSRFKGLVETQYFGPGTRLLVL.